Listed here is a single TCR beta chain. CDR1 is MNHEY, CDR2 SVGAGI, per germline. Trimming took 4 bases from V and 4 from J; bases not matched to a gene: 2. The CDR3 has 14 residues. Authors' processing steps: By means of reference gene primer amplification, nucleated cell counts were estimated. Sequencing used immunoSEQ multiplex PCR; TCRdb keeps in-frame clones, though not all of them. That table supplies the V and J calls and clone size; D and trimming were determined from the DNA. The sample holds approximately 180,000 clones, approximately 90% seen once. The source of the sample is a study of blood T cell repertoires in COVID-19. Study summary: The analysed material was cDNA or gDNA that came from T cells, B-cell-depleted T cells, or PBMCs.

The receptor comes from a man in his forties with active or convalescent COVID-19. The chain combines TRBV6-5 with TRBJ1-5; 9 positions agree with TRBD1. Sequenced sample: peripheral blood. The CDR3 nucleotides are TGTGCCAGCAGTTCCGGACAGGGGAATCAGCCCCAGCATTTT. Its translation is CASSSGQGNQPQHF.